This T cell receptor beta chain was sequenced during a study of graft-versus-host responses after intestinal transplantation. Overall study: Grafts that recipients had were multivisceral, liver-intestinal, or isolated intestinal transplants.

Remarks on this clone: What it recognizes is unknown.

Study-wide points: GvH clones were found in recipient marrow; some appeared first in ileum or blood. With peak circulating GvH clone levels came an association with early post-transplant HvG declines.

TCRdb keeps only in-frame clones here, not all; method: immunoSEQ multiplex PCR. Among 57,000 or so clones listed, 90% to 95% were seen once. The CDR3 totals 11 residues. Between the trimmed V and J ends, which lost 3 bases and 11 bases, there was a span of 8 bases. Per the germline V gene, CDR1 is SGHNT and CDR2 is YENEEA. The receptor's source is a human patient who received an intestinal transplant, so some T cells may come from the graft donor. The sequencing here drew on PBMCs, taken around 120 days after intestinal transplantation. The rearrangement links TRBV11-3 to TRBJ2-1, with a possible D match to TRBD2 (5 bases). CDR3 bases: TGTGCCAGCAGCTTTGGGGAGCAGCAGTTCTTC. Translation: CASSFGEQQFF.